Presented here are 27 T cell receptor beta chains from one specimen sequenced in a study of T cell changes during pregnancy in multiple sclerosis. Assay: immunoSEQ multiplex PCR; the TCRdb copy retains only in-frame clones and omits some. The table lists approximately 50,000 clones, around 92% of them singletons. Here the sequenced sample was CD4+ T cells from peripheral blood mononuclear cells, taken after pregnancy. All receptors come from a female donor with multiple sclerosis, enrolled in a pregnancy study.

CDR3 loop: CASSRDLAGRRRSQETQYF. DNA for the CDR3: TGTGCCAGCAGCCGTGATTTGGCGGGACGTCGCCGAAGCCAAGAGACCCAGTACTTC. V usage is TRBV28 and J usage is TRBJ2-5; possible D gene TRBD2, 6 bases. The CDR3 runs to 19 residues. In germline, CDR1 is MDHEN, CDR2 SYDVKM. V shed 6 bases and J shed 1 base, with 27 bases lying between them.

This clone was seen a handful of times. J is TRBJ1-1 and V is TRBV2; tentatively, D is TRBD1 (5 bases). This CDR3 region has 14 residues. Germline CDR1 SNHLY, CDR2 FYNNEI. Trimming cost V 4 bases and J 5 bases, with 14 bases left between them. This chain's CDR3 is CASSGLGHSTEAFF. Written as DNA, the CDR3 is TGTGCCAGCAGTGGTCTCGGACATTCGACTGAAGCTTTCTTT.

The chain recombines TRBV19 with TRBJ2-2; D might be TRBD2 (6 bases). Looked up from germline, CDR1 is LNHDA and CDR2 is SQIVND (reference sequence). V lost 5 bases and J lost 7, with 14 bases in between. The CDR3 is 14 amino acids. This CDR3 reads CASSSGLDFGELFF. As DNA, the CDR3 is TGTGCCAGTAGTTCGGGACTTGATTTCGGGGAGCTGTTTTTT.

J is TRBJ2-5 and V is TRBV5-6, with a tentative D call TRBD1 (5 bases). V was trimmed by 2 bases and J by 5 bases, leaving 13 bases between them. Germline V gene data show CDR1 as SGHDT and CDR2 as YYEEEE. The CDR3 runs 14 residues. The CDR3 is CASSLQVPGETQYF. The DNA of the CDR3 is TGTGCCAGCAGCTTACAGGTCCCTGGGGAGACCCAGTACTTC.

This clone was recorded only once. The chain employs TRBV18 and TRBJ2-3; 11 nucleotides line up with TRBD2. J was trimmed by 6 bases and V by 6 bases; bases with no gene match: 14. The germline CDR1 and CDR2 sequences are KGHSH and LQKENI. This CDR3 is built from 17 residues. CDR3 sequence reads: CASSPPAALAGADTQYF. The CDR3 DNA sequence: TGTGCCAGCTCGCCCCCGGCCGCACTAGCGGGAGCGGATACGCAGTATTTT.

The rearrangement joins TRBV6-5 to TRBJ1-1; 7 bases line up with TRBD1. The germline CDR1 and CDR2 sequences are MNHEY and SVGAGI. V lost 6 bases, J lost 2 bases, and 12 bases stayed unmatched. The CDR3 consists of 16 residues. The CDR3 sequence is CASRYDRAGINTEAFF. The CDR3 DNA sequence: TGTGCCAGCAGATACGACAGGGCCGGTATCAACACTGAAGCTTTCTTT.

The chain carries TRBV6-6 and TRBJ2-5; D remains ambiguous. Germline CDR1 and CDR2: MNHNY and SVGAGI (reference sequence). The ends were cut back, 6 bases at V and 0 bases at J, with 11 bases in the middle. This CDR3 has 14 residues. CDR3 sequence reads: CASSTNQYQETQYF. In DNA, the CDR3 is TGTGCCAGCAGCACAAACCAGTACCAAGAGACCCAGTACTTC.

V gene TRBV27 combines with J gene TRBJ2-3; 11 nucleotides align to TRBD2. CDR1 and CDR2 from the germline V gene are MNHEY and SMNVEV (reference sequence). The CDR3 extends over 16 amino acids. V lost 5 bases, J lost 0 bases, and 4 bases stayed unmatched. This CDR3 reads CASSPLAGASTDTQYF. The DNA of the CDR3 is TGTGCCAGCAGTCCACTAGCGGGAGCTAGCACAGATACGCAGTATTTT.

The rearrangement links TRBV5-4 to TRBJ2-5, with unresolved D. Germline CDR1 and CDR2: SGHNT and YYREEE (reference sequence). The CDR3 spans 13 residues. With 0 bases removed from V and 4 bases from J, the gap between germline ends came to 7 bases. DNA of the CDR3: TGTGCCAGCAGCTTGGACTATTCAGAGACCCAGTACTTC. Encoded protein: CASSLDYSETQYF. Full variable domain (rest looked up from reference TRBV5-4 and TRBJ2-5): ETGVTQSPTHLIKTRGQQVTLRCSSQSGHNTVSWYQQALGQGPQFIFQYYREEENGRGNFPPRFSGLQFPNYSSELNVNALELDDSALYLCASSLDYSETQYFGPGTRLLVL.

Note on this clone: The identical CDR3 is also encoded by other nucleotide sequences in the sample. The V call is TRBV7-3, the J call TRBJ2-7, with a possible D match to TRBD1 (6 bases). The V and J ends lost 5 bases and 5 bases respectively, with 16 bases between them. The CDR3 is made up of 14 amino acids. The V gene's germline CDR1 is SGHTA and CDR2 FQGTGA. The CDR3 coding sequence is TGTGCCAGCAGCCCGACCAGGGGCTCTAACGAGCAGTACTTC. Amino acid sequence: CASSPTRGSNEQYF.

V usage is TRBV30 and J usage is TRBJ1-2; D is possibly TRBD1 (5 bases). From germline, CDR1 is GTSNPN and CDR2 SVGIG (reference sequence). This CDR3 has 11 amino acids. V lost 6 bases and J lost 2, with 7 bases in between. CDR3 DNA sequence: TGTGCCTGCAACAGGAACTATGGCTACACCTTC. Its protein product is CACNRNYGYTF.

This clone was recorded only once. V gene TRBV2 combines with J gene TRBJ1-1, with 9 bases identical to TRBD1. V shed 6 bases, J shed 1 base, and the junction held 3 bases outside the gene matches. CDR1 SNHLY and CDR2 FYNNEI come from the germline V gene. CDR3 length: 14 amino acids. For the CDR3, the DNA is TGTGCCAGCAGGGGACAGGGACCGAACACTGAAGCTTTCTTT. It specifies CASRGQGPNTEAFF.

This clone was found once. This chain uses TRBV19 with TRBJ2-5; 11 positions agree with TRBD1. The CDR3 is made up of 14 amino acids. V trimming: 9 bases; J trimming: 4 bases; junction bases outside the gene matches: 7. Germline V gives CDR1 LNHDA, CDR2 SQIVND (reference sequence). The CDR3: CASQDRGRSETQYF. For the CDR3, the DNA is TGTGCCAGCCAGGACAGGGGGCGCTCAGAGACCCAGTACTTC.

CDR3 sequence: CASSTVRGDTGELFF. The CDR3 DNA reads TGTGCCAGCAGCACGGTTCGGGGGGACACCGGGGAGCTGTTTTTT. The chain couples TRBV6-5 to TRBJ2-2, with 7 bases identical to TRBD2. The junction had 7 bases not matched to a gene; V was cut back by 6 bases and J by 3 bases. Per the germline V gene, CDR1 is MNHEY and CDR2 is SVGAGI. CDR3 length: 15 residues.

CDR3 coding DNA: TGCGCCAGCAGCCAGGAGTCAGGGACTAACTATGGCTACACCTTC. Its translation: CASSQESGTNYGYTF. The genes are TRBV4-1 and TRBJ1-2; possibly TRBD1 for D (5 bases). Germline loops: CDR1 MGHRA, CDR2 YSYEKL. CDR3 length: 15 amino acids. Trimming shortened V by 3 bases and J by 0 bases, and 11 bases separated the two germline ends.

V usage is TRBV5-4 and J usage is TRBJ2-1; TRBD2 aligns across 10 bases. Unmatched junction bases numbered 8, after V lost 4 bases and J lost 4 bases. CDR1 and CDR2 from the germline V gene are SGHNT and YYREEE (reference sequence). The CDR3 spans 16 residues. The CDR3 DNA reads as TGTGCCAGCAGCAAAGGACTAGCGGAGCTTTACAATGAGCAGTTCTTC. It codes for CASSKGLAELYNEQFF.

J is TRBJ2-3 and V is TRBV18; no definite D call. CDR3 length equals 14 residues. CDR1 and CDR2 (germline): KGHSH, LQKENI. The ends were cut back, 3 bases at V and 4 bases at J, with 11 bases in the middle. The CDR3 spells CASSPNYGADTQYF. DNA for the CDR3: TGTGCCAGCTCACCGAACTACGGCGCAGATACGCAGTATTTT. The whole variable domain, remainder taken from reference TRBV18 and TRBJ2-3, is NAGVMQNPRHLVRRRGQEARLRCSPMKGHSHVYWYRQLPEEGLKFMVYLQKENIIDESGMPKERFSAEFPKEGPSILRIQQVVRGDSAAYFCASSPNYGADTQYFGPGTRLTVL.

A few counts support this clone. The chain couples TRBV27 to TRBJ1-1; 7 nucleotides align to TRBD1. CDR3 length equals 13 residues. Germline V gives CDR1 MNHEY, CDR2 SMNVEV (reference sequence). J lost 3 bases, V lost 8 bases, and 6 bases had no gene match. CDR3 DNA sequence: TGTGCCAGCGGGAGACAGGGCTACACTGAAGCTTTCTTT. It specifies CASGRQGYTEAFF.

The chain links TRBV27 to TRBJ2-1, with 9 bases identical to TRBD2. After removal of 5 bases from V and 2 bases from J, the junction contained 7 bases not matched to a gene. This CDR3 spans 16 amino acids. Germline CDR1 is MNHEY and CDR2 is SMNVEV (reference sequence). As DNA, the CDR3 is TGTGCCAGCAGTCCTAGCGGGAATCTCCCCTACAATGAGCAGTTCTTC. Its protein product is CASSPSGNLPYNEQFF.

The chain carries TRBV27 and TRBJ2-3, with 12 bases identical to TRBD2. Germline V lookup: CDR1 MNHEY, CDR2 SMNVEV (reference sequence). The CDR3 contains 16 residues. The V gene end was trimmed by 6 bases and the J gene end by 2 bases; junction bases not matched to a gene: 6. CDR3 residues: CASRSGTSGYTDTQYF. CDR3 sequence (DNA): TGTGCCAGCAGATCCGGGACTAGCGGGTACACAGATACGCAGTATTTT.

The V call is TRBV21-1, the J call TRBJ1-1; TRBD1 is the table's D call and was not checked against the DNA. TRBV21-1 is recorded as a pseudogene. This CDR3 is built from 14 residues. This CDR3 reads CASSPQRRTDEAFF. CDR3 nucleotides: TGTGCCAGCAGCCCACAACGCCGGACAGATGAAGCTTTCTTT.

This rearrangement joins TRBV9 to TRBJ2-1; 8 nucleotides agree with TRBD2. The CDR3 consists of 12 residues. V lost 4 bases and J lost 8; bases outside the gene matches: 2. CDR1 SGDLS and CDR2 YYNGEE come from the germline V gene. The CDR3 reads CASSRGGDEQFF. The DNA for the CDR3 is TGTGCCAGCAGCCGGGGGGGGGATGAGCAGTTCTTC.

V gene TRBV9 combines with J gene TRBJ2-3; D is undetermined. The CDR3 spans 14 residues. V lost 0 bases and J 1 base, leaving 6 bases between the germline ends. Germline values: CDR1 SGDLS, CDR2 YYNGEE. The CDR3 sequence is CASSVDSRTDTQYF. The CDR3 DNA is TGTGCCAGCAGCGTAGACTCCCGCACAGATACGCAGTATTTT. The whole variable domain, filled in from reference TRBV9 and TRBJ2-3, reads DSGVTQTPKHLITATGQRVTLRCSPRSGDLSVYWYQQSLDQGLQFLIQYYNGEERAKGNILERFSAQQFPDLHSELNLSSLELGDSALYFCASSVDSRTDTQYFGPGTRLTVL.

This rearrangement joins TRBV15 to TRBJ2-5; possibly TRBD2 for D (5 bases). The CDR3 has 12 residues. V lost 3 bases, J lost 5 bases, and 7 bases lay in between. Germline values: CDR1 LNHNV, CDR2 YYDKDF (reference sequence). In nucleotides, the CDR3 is TGTGCCACCAGCAGGGAGCGGGAGACCCAGTACTTC. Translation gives CATSRERETQYF.

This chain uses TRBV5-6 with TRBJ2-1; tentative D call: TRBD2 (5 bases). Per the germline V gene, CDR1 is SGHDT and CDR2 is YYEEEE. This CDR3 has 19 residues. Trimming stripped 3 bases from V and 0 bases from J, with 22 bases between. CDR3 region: CASSYRTLGVYVSYNEQFF. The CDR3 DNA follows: TGTGCCAGCAGCTACCGAACTCTGGGAGTTTATGTCTCCTACAATGAGCAGTTCTTC.

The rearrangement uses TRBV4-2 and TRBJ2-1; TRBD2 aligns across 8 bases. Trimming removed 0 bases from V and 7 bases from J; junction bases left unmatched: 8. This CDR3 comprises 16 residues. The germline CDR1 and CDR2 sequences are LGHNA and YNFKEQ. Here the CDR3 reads CASSQDSGTSGNEQFF. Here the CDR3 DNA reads TGTGCCAGCAGCCAAGATAGTGGAACTAGCGGTAATGAGCAGTTCTTC.

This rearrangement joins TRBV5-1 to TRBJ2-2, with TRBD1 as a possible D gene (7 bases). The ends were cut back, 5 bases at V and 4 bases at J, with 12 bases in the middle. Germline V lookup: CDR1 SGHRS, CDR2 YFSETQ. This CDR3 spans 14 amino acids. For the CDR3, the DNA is TGCGCCAGCAGGACAGGGACTCCCACCGGGGAGCTGTTTTTT. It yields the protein CASRTGTPTGELFF.